The rows below give T cell receptor beta chains drawn from one sample of a study of PD-L1 blockade in urothelial cancer. TCRdb's copy holds only in-frame clones and misses some; the assay was immunoSEQ multiplex PCR. The sample contains roughly 130,000 clones, about 81% of which appear only once. This material consisted of PBMCs, taken around atezolizumab (anti-PD-L1) treatment. The source of these receptors is a man aged 45-65 years with urothelial cancer. Each CDR3 is given with its conserved first and last residue. D genes are given only for firm matches. Not all rows give a size; the values are once, few, many and, for expanded clones, a class.

clone_size: -
d_call: -
v_call: TRBV6-4
j_call: TRBJ1-4
cdr3_nt: TGTGCCAGCAGGACCTTCGGGGCAACTAATGAAAAACTGTTTTTT
cdr3_aa: CASRTFGATNEKLFF

clone_size: -
d_call: -
v_call: TRBV7-2
j_call: TRBJ1-1
cdr3_nt: TGTGCCAGCAGGCGGTCCTTAGGGGCACCCGCGAACACTGAAGCTTTCTTT
cdr3_aa: CASRRSLGAPANTEAFF

clone_size: -
d_call: -
v_call: TRBV5-1
j_call: TRBJ1-2
cdr3_nt: TGCGCCAGCAGCTTGGATGGGGGGGCTGGGGGCTACACCTTC
cdr3_aa: CASSLDGGAGGYTF

clone_size: -
d_call: TRBD1
v_call: TRBV28
j_call: TRBJ2-7
cdr3_nt: TGTGCCAGCAGTTTCTGGGGACAGGGGCGTTACGAGCAGTACTTC
cdr3_aa: CASSFWGQGRYEQYF

clone_size: -
d_call: TRBD1
v_call: TRBV6-6
j_call: TRBJ2-7
cdr3_nt: TGTGCCAGCAGTTACACGCAGGGGGCCCACGAGCAGTACTTC
cdr3_aa: CASSYTQGAHEQYF

clone_size: -
d_call: TRBD1
v_call: TRBV2
j_call: TRBJ2-3
cdr3_nt: TGTGCCAGCAGGGACAGGGTCGGAGATACGCAGTATTTT
cdr3_aa: CASRDRVGDTQYF

clone_size: -
d_call: -
v_call: TRBV7-2
j_call: TRBJ2-2
cdr3_nt: TGTGCCAGCAGCTTAGGGGCTACCGGGGAGCTGTTTTTT
cdr3_aa: CASSLGATGELFF

clone_size: once
d_call: TRBD2
v_call: TRBV4-1
j_call: TRBJ2-1
cdr3_nt: TGCGCCAGCAGCCAAGTGTCCGGGACTAGCGTGCAGTTCTTC
cdr3_aa: CASSQVSGTSVQFF

clone_size: many
d_call: TRBD2
v_call: TRBV7-8
j_call: TRBJ2-7
cdr3_nt: TGTGCCAGCACCAGATTCGGGGGGTCTCGTGAGCAGTACTTC
cdr3_aa: CASTRFGGSREQYF

clone_size: -
d_call: TRBD2
v_call: TRBV28
j_call: TRBJ2-1
cdr3_nt: TGTGCCAGCAGTCCTACTAGCGGGAGCCGCAATGAGCAGTTCTTC
cdr3_aa: CASSPTSGSRNEQFF

clone_size: -
d_call: TRBD2
v_call: TRBV9
j_call: TRBJ2-7
cdr3_nt: TGTGCCAGCAGCGTAGCTAGCGGGATGTCCTACGAGCAGTACTTC
cdr3_aa: CASSVASGMSYEQYF

clone_size: -
d_call: -
v_call: TRBV11-2
j_call: TRBJ2-7
cdr3_nt: TGTGCCAGCAGCCCTACGGGGTTAATCTACGAGCAGTACTTC
cdr3_aa: CASSPTGLIYEQYF

clone_size: once
d_call: -
v_call: TRBV4-2
j_call: TRBJ1-2
cdr3_nt: TGTGCCAGCAGCCGGGGGCAGAACTATGGCTACACCTTC
cdr3_aa: CASSRGQNYGYTF

clone_size: -
d_call: -
v_call: TRBV30
j_call: TRBJ1-3
cdr3_nt: TGTGCCTGGAGTCTAGGCGCTAACTCTGGAAACACCATATATTTT
cdr3_aa: CAWSLGANSGNTIYF

clone_size: -
d_call: TRBD1
v_call: TRBV5-4
j_call: TRBJ2-7
cdr3_nt: TGTGCCAGCAGCTCCGGGACAGGGGTTTACGAGCAGTACTTC
cdr3_aa: CASSSGTGVYEQYF

clone_size: -
d_call: -
v_call: TRBV12-5
j_call: TRBJ1-5
cdr3_nt: TGTGCTAGTGGTTTGGACAGTGGCAATCAGCCCCAGCATTTT
cdr3_aa: CASGLDSGNQPQHF

clone_size: -
d_call: -
v_call: TRBV30
j_call: TRBJ1-3
cdr3_nt: TGTGCCTGGAGTAAGCGACGGAGAAACTCTGGAAACACCATATATTTT
cdr3_aa: CAWSKRRRNSGNTIYF

clone_size: -
d_call: -
v_call: TRBV6-5
j_call: TRBJ2-3
cdr3_nt: TGTGCCACAAAAATTACAGATACGCAGTATTTT
cdr3_aa: CATKITDTQYF

clone_size: -
d_call: -
v_call: TRBV7-8
j_call: TRBJ2-1
cdr3_nt: TGTGCCAGCAGCTTAAGCCGTAACTCCTACAATGAGCAGTTCTTC
cdr3_aa: CASSLSRNSYNEQFF

clone_size: once
d_call: -
v_call: TRBV15
j_call: TRBJ2-7
cdr3_nt: TGTGCCACCAGCAGTCGACAGGCGTTAACCTACGAGCAGTACTTC
cdr3_aa: CATSSRQALTYEQYF

clone_size: -
d_call: -
v_call: TRBV7-2
j_call: TRBJ2-6
cdr3_nt: TGTGCCAGCAGCCCGTCCCACAGGGTTTCTGGGGCCAACGTCCTGACTTTC
cdr3_aa: CASSPSHRVSGANVLTF

clone_size: -
d_call: -
v_call: TRBV4-1
j_call: TRBJ2-2
cdr3_nt: TGCGCCAGCAGCCACTACATGGGCGGGACCCTGACCACCGGGGAGCTGTTTTTT
cdr3_aa: CASSHYMGGTLTTGELFF

clone_size: -
d_call: -
v_call: TRBV9
j_call: TRBJ2-4
cdr3_nt: TGTGCCAGCAGCGTAGGGCCCCTGACACCGCTAAGGTACTTC
cdr3_aa: CASSVGPLTPLRYF

clone_size: once
d_call: TRBD2
v_call: TRBV9
j_call: TRBJ2-1
cdr3_nt: TGTGCCAGCAGCGGCCGGGGGACTAGCGGCAATGAGCAGTTCTTC
cdr3_aa: CASSGRGTSGNEQFF

clone_size: once
d_call: -
v_call: TRBV9
j_call: TRBJ2-7
cdr3_nt: TGTGCCAGCAGTGACGACAGCTCCCCCTACGAGCAGTACTTC
cdr3_aa: CASSDDSSPYEQYF

clone_size: -
d_call: TRBD1
v_call: TRBV10-2
j_call: TRBJ1-6
cdr3_nt: TGCGCCAGCACCAGAACTTGGACAGGCGAGAATTCACCCCTCCACTTT
cdr3_aa: CASTRTWTGENSPLHF

clone_size: few
d_call: -
v_call: TRBV7-2
j_call: TRBJ2-7
cdr3_nt: TGTGCCAGCAGGCTAGACAGTTACGAGCAGTACTTC
cdr3_aa: CASRLDSYEQYF

clone_size: few
d_call: -
v_call: TRBV7-9
j_call: TRBJ1-5
cdr3_nt: TGTGCCAGCAGCTCCACGGGGGATTATAGCAATCAGCCCCAGCATTTT
cdr3_aa: CASSSTGDYSNQPQHF